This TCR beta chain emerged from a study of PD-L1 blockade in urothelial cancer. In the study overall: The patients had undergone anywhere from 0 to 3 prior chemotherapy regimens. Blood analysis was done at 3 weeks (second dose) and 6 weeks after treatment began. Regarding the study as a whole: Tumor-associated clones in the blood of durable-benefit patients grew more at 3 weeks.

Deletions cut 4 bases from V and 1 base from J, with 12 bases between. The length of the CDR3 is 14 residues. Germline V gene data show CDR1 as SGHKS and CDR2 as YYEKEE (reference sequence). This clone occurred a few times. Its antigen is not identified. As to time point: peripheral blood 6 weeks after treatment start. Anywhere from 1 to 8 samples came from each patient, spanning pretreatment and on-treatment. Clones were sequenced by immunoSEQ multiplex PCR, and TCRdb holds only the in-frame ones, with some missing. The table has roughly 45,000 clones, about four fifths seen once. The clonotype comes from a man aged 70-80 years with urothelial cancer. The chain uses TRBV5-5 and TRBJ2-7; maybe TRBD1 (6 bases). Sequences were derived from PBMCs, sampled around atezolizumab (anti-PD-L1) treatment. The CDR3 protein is CASSTAGDSYEQYF. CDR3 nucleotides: TGTGCCAGCAGCACGGCAGGGGATTCCTACGAGCAGTACTTC.